This is a list of T cell receptor beta chains from one sample in a study of spatial heterogeneity in lung cancer. TCRdb called the 5' RACE reads again in MiXCR, with one record for every CDR3 protein. The data hold approximately 21,000 distinct CDR3 sequences, with approximately 4.8% observed a single time. The material sequenced was lung tumor tissue, taken at surgery. The receptors were gathered from a male donor with early-stage non-small cell lung cancer. Each CDR3 is given with its conserved first and last residue. The D gene is left open where the match is weak. Rows may omit the clone size; those that give it use once, few, many or a size class.

d_call	v_call	clone_size	j_call	cdr3_nt	cdr3_aa
-	TRBV7-2	-	TRBJ1-1	TGTGCCAGCAGCGTATCACGGACAGCTAACACTGAAGCTTTCTTT	CASSVSRTANTEAFF
-	TRBV7-3	many	TRBJ2-3	TGTGCCAGCAGTTTCTTCGGTAGCACAGATACGCAGTATTTT	CASSFFGSTDTQYF
-	TRBV5-1	medium-sized	TRBJ2-3	TGCGCCAGCAGCGGGGGGGCTGGAGATACGCAGTATTTT	CASSGGAGDTQYF
TRBD1	TRBV6-2/TRBV6-3	many	TRBJ2-7	TGTGCCAGCAGTTACCCTTCCCGGACAGGCCCGAGCTCCTACGAGCAGTACTTC	CASSYPSRTGPSSYEQYF
TRBD1	TRBV6-1	many	TRBJ1-2	TGTGCCAGCAGTGGGGGGACAGGTCGTCGAGGCTACACCTTC	CASSGGTGRRGYTF
-	TRBV12-3/TRBV12-4	-	TRBJ2-7	TGTGCCAGCGGAGTCCGGGACTCGGTTATGAACGAGCAGTACTTC	CASGVRDSVMNEQYF
TRBD2	TRBV7-6	many	TRBJ2-5	TGTGCCAGCAGCTTAATTACTAGCGGGACCGGGGGACAAGAGACCCAGTACTTC	CASSLITSGTGGQETQYF
-	TRBV28	few	TRBJ2-6	TGTGCCAGCAGTTTATTTGGGTCGGCTGGGGCCAACGTCCTGACTTTC	CASSLFGSAGANVLTF
-	TRBV13	many	TRBJ2-3	TGTGCCAGCAGCTTAGGCCCCCCCCCTACACAGTATTTT	CASSLGPPPTQYF
TRBD1	TRBV5-1	many	TRBJ1-3	TGCGCCAGCAGCCTGGGACAGACCTCTGGAAACACCATATATTTT	CASSLGQTSGNTIYF
-	TRBV11-3	few	TRBJ1-1	TGTGCCAGCAGCATCGCCCAGAACACTGAAGCTTTCTTT	CASSIAQNTEAFF
-	TRBV27	many	TRBJ2-5	TGTGCCACCAGCAGGGCTAGCGCACAAGAGACCCAGTACTTC	CATSRASAQETQYF
-	TRBV28	many	TRBJ2-1	TGTGCCAGCAGTGCGGTAGGGAGCCTCAACAATGAGCAGTTCTTC	CASSAVGSLNNEQFF
-	TRBV20-1	many	TRBJ2-7	TGCAGTGGAGTGGCCGACTACGAGCAGTACTTC	CSGVADYEQYF
TRBD1	TRBV7-3	many	TRBJ2-1	TGTGCCAGCAGCTTATCTGCGACAGGGGAGGCGTTCTTC	CASSLSATGEAFF
-	TRBV12-3/TRBV12-4	many	TRBJ1-2	TGTGCCAGCAGTTTTCGTACCCAGGAGAACTATGGCTACACCTTC	CASSFRTQENYGYTF
-	TRBV3-1	many	TRBJ1-1	TGTGCCAGCAGCCAAGGTTCAGGGCTAAACACTGAAGCTTTCTTT	CASSQGSGLNTEAFF
-	TRBV10-3	many	TRBJ1-1	TGTGCCATCAGTGGGCTTGGGGAAAGCACTGAAGCTTTCTTT	CAISGLGESTEAFF
-	TRBV11-2	few	TRBJ2-6	TGTGCCAGCAGCCCTACAGTCTCTGGGGCCAACGTCCTGACTTTC	CASSPTVSGANVLTF
TRBD2	TRBV7-9	few	TRBJ2-5	TGTGCCAGCAGCTTAGTGCGGGGGGCCCAAGAGACCCAGTACTTC	CASSLVRGAQETQYF
-	TRBV12-3/TRBV12-4	many	TRBJ2-1	TGTGCCAGCAGCCGAGCGGGTCCAGTTTACAATGAGCAGTTCTTC	CASSRAGPVYNEQFF
-	TRBV15	-	TRBJ1-5	TGTGCCACCAGCAGAGATCACAGGTTCCCGGGGCCCCAGCATTTT	CATSRDHRFPGPQHF
-	TRBV7-2	many	TRBJ2-5	TGTGCCAGCAGCTTATCGTTTCTAAAGGGGACCCAGTACTTC	CASSLSFLKGTQYF
-	TRBV6-1	-	TRBJ1-2	TGTGCCAGCAGTTCGGGGGGGGGCGTCCCCTACTATGGCTACACCTTC	CASSSGGGVPYYGYTF
-	TRBV28	medium-sized	TRBJ1-4	TGTGCCAGCAGTGGGAATGAAAAACTGTTTTTT	CASSGNEKLFF
TRBD1	TRBV12-3/TRBV12-4	few	TRBJ2-5	TGTGCCAGCAGCACCTCTAAGGGGGCGATGGAGACCCAGTACTTC	CASSTSKGAMETQYF
TRBD1	TRBV7-9	-	TRBJ2-6	TGTGCCAGCAGCAAGACAGGGTCTGGGGCCAACGTCCTGACTTTC	CASSKTGSGANVLTF
-	TRBV5-5	many	TRBJ2-5	TGTGCCAGCAGCAACAGGGTCGAGACCCAGTACTTC	CASSNRVETQYF
-	TRBV12-3/TRBV12-4	many	TRBJ2-1	TGTGCCAGCAGTTTCTCGGCTGAGCAGTTCTTC	CASSFSAEQFF
-	TRBV2	many	TRBJ2-6	TGTGCCAGCAGAGGGGGAGGGGCCAACGTCCTGACTTTC	CASRGGGANVLTF
-	TRBV7-9	medium-sized	TRBJ2-2	TGTGCCAGCCATAATACAGGGAGTCAAACCGGGGAGCTGTTTTTT	CASHNTGSQTGELFF
TRBD1	TRBV6-5	-	TRBJ2-4	TGTGCCAGCCGGACAGGGAAGAACATTCAGTACTTC	CASRTGKNIQYF
TRBD2	TRBV29-1	many	TRBJ2-3	TGCAGCGCCGGGGGGTTGGATACGCAGTATTTT	CSAGGLDTQYF
-	TRBV7-8	many	TRBJ1-2	TGTGCCAGCAGCCCACCGACTAACTATGGCTACACCTTC	CASSPPTNYGYTF